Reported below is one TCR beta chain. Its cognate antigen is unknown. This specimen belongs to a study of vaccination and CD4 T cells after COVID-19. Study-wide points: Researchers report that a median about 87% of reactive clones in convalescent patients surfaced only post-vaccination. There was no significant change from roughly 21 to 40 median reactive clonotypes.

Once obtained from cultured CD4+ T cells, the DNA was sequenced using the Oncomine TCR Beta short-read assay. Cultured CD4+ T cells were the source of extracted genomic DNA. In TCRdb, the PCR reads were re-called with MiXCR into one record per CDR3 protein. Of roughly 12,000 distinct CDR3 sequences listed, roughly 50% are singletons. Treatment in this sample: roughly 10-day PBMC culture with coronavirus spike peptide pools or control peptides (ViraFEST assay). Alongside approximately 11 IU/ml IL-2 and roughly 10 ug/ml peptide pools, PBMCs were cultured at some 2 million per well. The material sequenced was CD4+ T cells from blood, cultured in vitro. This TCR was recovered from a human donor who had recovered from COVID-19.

The CDR3 loop reads CASKDPGGGNQPQHF. The CDR3 region has the DNA TGTGCCAGCAAGGACCCGGGTGGGGGCAATCAGCCCCAGCATTTT. The rearrangement links TRBV6-2 or TRBV6-3 to TRBJ1-5, with D hard to call. Deletions cut 7 bases from V and 2 bases from J, with 15 bases between. Germline assignment: CDR1 MNHEY and CDR2 SVGEGT. The CDR3 spans 15 residues.